These 11 T cell receptor beta chains originate from one sample sequenced in a study of metastatic and nonmetastatic thyroid tumors. Patients underwent thyroid surgery, and none had received any treatment before it. MiXCR re-clonotyped the PCR reads for TCRdb. The table records 20,000 to 25,000 clones, around 16% of them present only once. The specimen sequenced was blood. The receptors stem from a female donor with papillary thyroid cancer or a benign thyroid nodule (not recorded which). Some clones in this sample may be carry-over from other donors' samples.

This clone was seen at least ten times. This may come from a read error, since a much larger clone is one base off. V gene TRBV15 combines with J gene TRBJ2-7; D gene unclear. The CDR3 covers 13 residues. Per germline, CDR1 LNHNV and CDR2 YYDKDF (reference sequence). CDR3 sequence (DNA): TGTGCCGCCAGCAGAGATTTGTCTTACGAGCAGTACTTC. It yields the protein CAASRDLSYEQYF. The whole variable domain, remainder taken from reference TRBV15 and TRBJ2-7, is DAMVIQNPRYQVTQFGKPVTLSCSQTLNHNVMYWYQQKSSQAPKLLFHYYDKDFNNEADTPDNFQSRRPNTSFCFLDIRSPGLGDTAMYLCAASRDLSYEQYFGPGTRLTVT.

This clone was seen at least ten times. The gene calls are TRBV20-1 and TRBJ1-6; D call uncertain. V was shortened by 6 bases and J by 10 bases, with 16 bases between the two germline ends. Germline V gives CDR1 DFQATT, CDR2 SNEGSKA (reference sequence). This CDR3 spans 13 amino acids. This CDR3 reads CSAPRSGKSPLHF. The CDR3 DNA reads TGCAGTGCCCCTCGCAGCGGTAAATCACCCCTCCACTTT.

Judged by abundance, this clone is medium-sized. The V gene is TRBV28, the J gene TRBJ1-2; D is undetermined. The CDR3 length is 15 residues. Germline V gene lookup returns CDR1 MDHEN and CDR2 SYDVKM. Between the trimmed V and J ends, which lost 5 bases and 1 base, there was a span of 14 bases. The CDR3 reads CASSPRIPINYGYTF. The CDR3 bases are TGTGCCAGCAGTCCGAGGATCCCGATTAACTATGGCTACACCTTC.

In its sample, this clone ranks as medium-sized (0.01 to 0.1%). The gene calls are TRBV27 and TRBJ2-7; perhaps TRBD1 as D (6 bases). The CDR3 is made up of 13 amino acids. V gave up 6 bases and J gave up 2 bases, with 11 bases separating them. Germline-derived CDR1 and CDR2 are MNHEY and SMNVEV (reference sequence). The CDR3 spells CASSPTGPYEQYF. In DNA form, the CDR3 reads TGTGCCAGCAGCCCGACAGGACCCTACGAGCAGTACTTC.

This clone was picked up many times. The chain couples TRBV7-9 to TRBJ1-2; D unclear. The germline gives CDR1 SEHNR, CDR2 FQNEAQ (reference sequence). The CDR3 has 13 residues. Trimming removed 1 base at V and 0 bases at J, with 3 bases between. CDR3 coding DNA: TGTGCCAGCAGCTTAGGGGCTAACTATGGCTACACCTTC. Translating gives CASSLGANYGYTF.

In its sample, this clone is medium-sized (0.01 to 0.1%). J is TRBJ2-2 and V is TRBV6-1; no reliable D call. This CDR3 has 13 residues. The V end was cut by 7 bases, the J end by 0 bases, with 6 bases between. Looked up from germline, CDR1 is MNHNS and CDR2 is SASEGT. CDR3 loop: CASTRANTGELFF. The CDR3 DNA is TGTGCCAGCACTAGGGCGAACACCGGGGAGCTGTTTTTT.

A word on this clone: A read error may explain this, as a much larger clone is one base away. V is TRBV4-1 and J is TRBJ2-7; no clear D. CDR1 and CDR2 from the germline V gene are MGHRA and YSYEKL. The CDR3 sequence is 14 residues long. Between the trimmed V and J ends, which lost 0 bases and 0 bases, there was a span of 6 bases. The CDR3 bases are TGCGCCAGCAGCCAAGAGAAGTTCTCCTACGAGCAGTACTTC. Translation: CASSQEKFSYEQYF.

This clone appeared many times. The chain combines TRBV20-1 with TRBJ1-2; 10 nucleotides agree with TRBD1. Germline lookup yields CDR1 DFQATT and CDR2 SNEGSKA (reference sequence). V was clipped by 5 bases and J by 4 bases; unmatched bases: 10. The length of the CDR3 is 15 residues. The CDR3 region has the DNA TGCAGTGCTGTCTATATAGGACAGGGGGGCTATGGCTACACCTTC. Residues: CSAVYIGQGGYGYTF.

This chain uses TRBV5-1 with TRBJ2-2; D not resolved. Between the trimmed V and J ends, which lost 4 bases and 4 bases, there was a span of 20 bases. Per the germline V gene, CDR1 is SGHRS and CDR2 is YFSETQ. The CDR3 spans 17 residues. CDR3 loop: CASSRPGVIGITGELFF. The CDR3 region has the DNA TGCGCCAGCAGCCGCCCGGGTGTGATAGGTATCACCGGGGAGCTGTTTTTT.

This clone was seen more than once but under ten times. The chain joins TRBV2 to TRBJ2-7, with D unresolved. V lost 3 bases to trimming and J lost 5 bases, with 17 bases between them. There are 15 residues in the CDR3. Germline V gives CDR1 SNHLY, CDR2 FYNNEI. The CDR3 spells CASSEDERPGDEQYF. The CDR3 coding sequence is TGTGCCAGCAGTGAGGACGAACGCCCGGGCGACGAGCAGTACTTC.

This clone was seen at least ten times. This chain links TRBV7-9 with TRBJ2-5; D is uncertain. The CDR3 runs 13 residues. The germline V gene encodes CDR1 SEHNR and CDR2 FQNEAQ (reference sequence). Trimming cost V 1 base and J 1 base, with 4 bases left between them. DNA of the CDR3: TGTGCCAGCAGCTTAGGCAGCCAAGAGACCCAGTACTTC. Its translation is CASSLGSQETQYF.